This T cell receptor (beta chain) was sequenced for a study of T cells in Graves' hyperthyroidism and ophthalmopathy. V was trimmed by 1 base and J by 2 bases, leaving 14 bases between them. Germline loops: CDR1 SEHNR, CDR2 FQNEAQ (reference sequence). The CDR3 loop spans 16 amino acids. The investigators amplified TCR beta CDR3 regions from RNA transcripts. RT-PCR in the first round (using the HTBI primer set) targeted the TCR CDR3. TCRdb re-analysed the multiplex PCR reads in MiXCR, keeping a single row per CDR3 protein. The sample records hundreds of thousands of distinct CDR3 sequences, roughly 15% being singletons. This clonotype was seen many times.

The sequence derives from a woman in her 50s with Graves' ophthalmopathy. The J gene is TRBJ2-5, the V gene TRBV7-9; D is perhaps TRBD2 (5 bases). What was sequenced was blood. The CDR3 spells CASSLVWRAAQETQYF. For the CDR3, the DNA is TGTGCCAGCAGCTTAGTTTGGCGGGCCGCTCAAGAGACCCAGTACTTC.